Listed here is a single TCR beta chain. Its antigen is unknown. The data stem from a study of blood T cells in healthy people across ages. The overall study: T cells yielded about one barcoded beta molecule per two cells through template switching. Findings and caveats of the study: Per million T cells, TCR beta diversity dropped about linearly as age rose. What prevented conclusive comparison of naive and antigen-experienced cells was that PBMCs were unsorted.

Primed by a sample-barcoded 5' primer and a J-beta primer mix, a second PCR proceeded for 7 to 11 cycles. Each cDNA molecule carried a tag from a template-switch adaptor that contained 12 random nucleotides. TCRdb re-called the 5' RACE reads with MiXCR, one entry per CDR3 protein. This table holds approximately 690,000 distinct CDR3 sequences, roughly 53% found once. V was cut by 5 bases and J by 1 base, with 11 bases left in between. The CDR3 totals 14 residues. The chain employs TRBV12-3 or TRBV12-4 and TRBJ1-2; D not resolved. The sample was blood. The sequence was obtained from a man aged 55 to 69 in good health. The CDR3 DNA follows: TGTGCCAGCAGTCGACAAGTTATTAACTATGGCTACACCTTC. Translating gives CASSRQVINYGYTF.